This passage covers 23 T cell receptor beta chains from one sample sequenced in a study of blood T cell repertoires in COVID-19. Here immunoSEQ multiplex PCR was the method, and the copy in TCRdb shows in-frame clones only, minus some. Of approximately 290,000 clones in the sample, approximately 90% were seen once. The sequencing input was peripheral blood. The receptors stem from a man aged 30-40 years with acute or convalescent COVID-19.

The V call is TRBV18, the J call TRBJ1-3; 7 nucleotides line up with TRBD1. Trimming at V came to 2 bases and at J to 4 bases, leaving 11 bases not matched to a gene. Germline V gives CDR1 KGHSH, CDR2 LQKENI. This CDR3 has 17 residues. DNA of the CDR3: TGTGCCAGCTCACCAACTACCGGGACAGTGGGAGGAAACACCATATATTTT. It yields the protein CASSPTTGTVGGNTIYF.

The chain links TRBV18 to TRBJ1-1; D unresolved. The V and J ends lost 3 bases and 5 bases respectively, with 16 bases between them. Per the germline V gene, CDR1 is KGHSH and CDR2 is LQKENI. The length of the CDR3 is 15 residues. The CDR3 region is CASSPPKGRETEAFF. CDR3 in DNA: TGTGCCAGCTCACCCCCCAAAGGGAGGGAGACTGAAGCTTTCTTT.

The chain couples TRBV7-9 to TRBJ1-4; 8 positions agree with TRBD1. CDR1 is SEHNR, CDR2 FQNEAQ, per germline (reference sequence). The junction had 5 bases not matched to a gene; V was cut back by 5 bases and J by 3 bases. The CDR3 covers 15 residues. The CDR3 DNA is TGTGCCAGCAGCACCAGGGGGCTTGCTAATGAAAAACTGTTTTTT. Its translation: CASSTRGLANEKLFF. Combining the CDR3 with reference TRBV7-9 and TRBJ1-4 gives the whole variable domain DTGVSQNPRHKITKRGQNVTFRCDPISEHNRLYWYRQTLGQGPEFLTYFQNEAQLEKSRLLSDRFSAERPKGSFSTLEIQRTEQGDSAMYLCASSTRGLANEKLFFGSGTQLSVL.

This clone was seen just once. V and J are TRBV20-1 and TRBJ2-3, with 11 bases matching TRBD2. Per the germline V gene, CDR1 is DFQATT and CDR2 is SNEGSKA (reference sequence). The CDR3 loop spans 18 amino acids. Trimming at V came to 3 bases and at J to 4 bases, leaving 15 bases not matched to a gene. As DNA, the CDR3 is TGCAGTGCTAGTCTACTAGCGGGAGCGATGGGGAAGGCAGATACGCAGTATTTT. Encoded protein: CSASLLAGAMGKADTQYF.

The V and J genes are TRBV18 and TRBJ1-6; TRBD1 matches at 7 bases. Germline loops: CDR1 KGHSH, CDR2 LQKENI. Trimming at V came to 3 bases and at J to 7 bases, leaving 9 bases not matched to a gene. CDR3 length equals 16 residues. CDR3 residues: CASSPIPGQPNSPLHF. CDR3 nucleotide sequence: TGTGCCAGCTCACCGATCCCGGGACAGCCAAATTCACCCCTCCACTTT.

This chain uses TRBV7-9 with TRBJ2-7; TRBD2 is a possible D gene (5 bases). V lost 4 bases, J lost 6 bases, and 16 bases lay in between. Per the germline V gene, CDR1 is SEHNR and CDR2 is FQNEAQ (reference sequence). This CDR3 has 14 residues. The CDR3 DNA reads TGTGCCAGCAGCTCAACTCGCGGGTTCGGCGAGCAGTACTTC. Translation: CASSSTRGFGEQYF.

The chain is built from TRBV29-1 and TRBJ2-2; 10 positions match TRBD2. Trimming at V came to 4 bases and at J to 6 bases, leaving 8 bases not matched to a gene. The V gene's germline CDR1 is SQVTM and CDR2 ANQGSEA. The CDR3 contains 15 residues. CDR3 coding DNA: TGCAGCGTTGGAAGAGCGGGGGGGCCCTCCGGGGAGCTGTTTTTT. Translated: CSVGRAGGPSGELFF.

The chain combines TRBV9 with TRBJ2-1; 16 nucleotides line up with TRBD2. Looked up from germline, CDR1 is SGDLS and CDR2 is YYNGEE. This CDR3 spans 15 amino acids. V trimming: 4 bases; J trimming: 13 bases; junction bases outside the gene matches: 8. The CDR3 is CASSRPGLAGGIQFF. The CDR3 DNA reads TGTGCCAGCAGCCGCCCGGGACTAGCGGGGGGGATACAGTTCTTC. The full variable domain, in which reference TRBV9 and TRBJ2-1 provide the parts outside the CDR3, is DSGVTQTPKHLITATGQRVTLRCSPRSGDLSVYWYQQSLDQGLQFLIQYYNGEERAKGNILERFSAQQFPDLHSELNLSSLELGDSALYFCASSRPGLAGGIQFFGPGTRLTVL.

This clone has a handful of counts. The CDR3 region is CASSRSSGGANVLTF. The CDR3, as DNA: TGTGCCAGCAGTCGCTCGTCGGGGGGGGCCAACGTCCTGACTTTC. The chain carries TRBV6-5 and TRBJ2-6; TRBD2 is a possible D gene (5 bases). The CDR3 covers 15 residues. Germline values: CDR1 MNHEY, CDR2 SVGAGI. Trimming removed 5 bases at V and 4 bases at J, with 12 bases between.

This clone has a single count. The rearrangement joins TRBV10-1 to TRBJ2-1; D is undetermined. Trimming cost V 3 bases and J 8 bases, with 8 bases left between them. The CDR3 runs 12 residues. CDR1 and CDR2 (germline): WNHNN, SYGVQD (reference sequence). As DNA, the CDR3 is TGCGCCAGCAGTGATAGAGTTCATGAGCAGTTCTTC. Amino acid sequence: CASSDRVHEQFF.

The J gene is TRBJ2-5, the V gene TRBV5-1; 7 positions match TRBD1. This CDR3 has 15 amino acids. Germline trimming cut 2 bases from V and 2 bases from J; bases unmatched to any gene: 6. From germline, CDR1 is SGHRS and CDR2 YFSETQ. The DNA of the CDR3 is TGCGCCAGCAGCTTATTGGCAGGGGGACAAGAGACCCAGTACTTC. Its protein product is CASSLLAGGQETQYF. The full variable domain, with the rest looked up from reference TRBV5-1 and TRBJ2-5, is KAGVTQTPRYLIKTRGQQVTLSCSPISGHRSVSWYQQTPGQGLQFLFEYFSETQRNKGNFPGRFSGRQFSNSRSEMNVSTLELGDSALYLCASSLLAGGQETQYFGPGTRLLVL.

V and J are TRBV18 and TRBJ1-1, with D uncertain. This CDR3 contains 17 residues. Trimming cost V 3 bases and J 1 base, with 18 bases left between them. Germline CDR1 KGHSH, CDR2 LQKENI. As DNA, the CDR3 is TGTGCCAGCTCACCTTTTTCGGAGCCCAGTGGGAACACTGAAGCTTTCTTT. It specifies CASSPFSEPSGNTEAFF.

CDR3 protein: CARGGVNNQPQHF. The CDR3 bases are TGTGCCAGAGGGGGAGTGAACAATCAGCCCCAGCATTTT. V is TRBV2 and J is TRBJ1-5, with D possibly matching TRBD1 (6 bases). Germline values: CDR1 SNHLY, CDR2 FYNNEI. The germline V and J ends were trimmed by 9 bases and 3 bases, with 12 bases remaining between them. This CDR3 region has 13 residues.

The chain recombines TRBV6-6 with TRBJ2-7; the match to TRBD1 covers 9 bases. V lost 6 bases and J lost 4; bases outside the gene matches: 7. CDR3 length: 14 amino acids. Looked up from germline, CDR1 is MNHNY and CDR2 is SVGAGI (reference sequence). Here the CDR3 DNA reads TGTGCCAGCAGCCGTACAGGGGGCGAGTACGAGCAGTACTTC. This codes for CASSRTGGEYEQYF.

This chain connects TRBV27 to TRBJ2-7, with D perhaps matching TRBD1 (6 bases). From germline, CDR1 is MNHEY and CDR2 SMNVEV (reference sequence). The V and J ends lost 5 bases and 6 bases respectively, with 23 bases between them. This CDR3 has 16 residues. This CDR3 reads CASSPTPNRVPLEQYF. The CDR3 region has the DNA TGTGCCAGCAGTCCTACCCCGAACAGGGTTCCCCTCGAGCAGTACTTC.

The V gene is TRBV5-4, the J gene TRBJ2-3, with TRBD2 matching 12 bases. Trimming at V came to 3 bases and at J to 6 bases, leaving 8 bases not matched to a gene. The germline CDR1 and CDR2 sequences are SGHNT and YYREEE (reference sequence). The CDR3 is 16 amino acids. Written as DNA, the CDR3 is TGTGCCAGCAGCTCGCTAGCGGGGGGGCAGGTCGATACGCAGTATTTT. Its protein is CASSSLAGGQVDTQYF.

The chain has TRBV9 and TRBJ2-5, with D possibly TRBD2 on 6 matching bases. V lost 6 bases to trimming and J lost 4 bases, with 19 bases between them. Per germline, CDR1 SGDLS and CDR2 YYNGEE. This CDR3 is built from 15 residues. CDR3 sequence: CASTWRGALRETQYF. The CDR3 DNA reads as TGTGCCAGCACTTGGAGGGGCGCCCTCAGAGAGACCCAGTACTTC.

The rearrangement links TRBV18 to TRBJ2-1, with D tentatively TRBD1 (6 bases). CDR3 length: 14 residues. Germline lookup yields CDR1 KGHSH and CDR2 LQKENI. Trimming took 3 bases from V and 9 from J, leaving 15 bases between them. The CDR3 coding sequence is TGTGCCAGCTCACCTAACACAGGGATGGGTGAGCAGTTCTTC. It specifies CASSPNTGMGEQFF.

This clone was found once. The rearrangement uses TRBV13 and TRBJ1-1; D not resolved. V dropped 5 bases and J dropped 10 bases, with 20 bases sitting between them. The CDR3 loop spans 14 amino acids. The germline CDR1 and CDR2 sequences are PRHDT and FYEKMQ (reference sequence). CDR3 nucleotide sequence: TGTGCCAGCAGCGGACTGGGAGCTCGAGTTGTAGCTTTCTTT. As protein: CASSGLGARVVAFF.

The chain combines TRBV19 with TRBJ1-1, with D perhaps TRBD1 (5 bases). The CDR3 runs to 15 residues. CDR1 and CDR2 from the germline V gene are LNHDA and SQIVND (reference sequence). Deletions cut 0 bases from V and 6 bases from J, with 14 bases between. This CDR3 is CASSIEGGGTAEAFF. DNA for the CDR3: TGTGCCAGTAGTATAGAGGGGGGAGGGACCGCTGAAGCTTTCTTT.

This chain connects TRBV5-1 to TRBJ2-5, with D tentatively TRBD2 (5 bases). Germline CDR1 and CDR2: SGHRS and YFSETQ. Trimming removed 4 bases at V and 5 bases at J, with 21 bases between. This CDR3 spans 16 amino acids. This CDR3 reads CASSVTRPGEGETQYF. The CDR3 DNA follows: TGCGCCAGCAGCGTCACACGTCCCGGGGAAGGGGAGACCCAGTACTTC. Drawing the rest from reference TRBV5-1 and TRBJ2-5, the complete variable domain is KAGVTQTPRYLIKTRGQQVTLSCSPISGHRSVSWYQQTPGQGLQFLFEYFSETQRNKGNFPGRFSGRQFSNSRSEMNVSTLELGDSALYLCASSVTRPGEGETQYFGPGTRLLVL.

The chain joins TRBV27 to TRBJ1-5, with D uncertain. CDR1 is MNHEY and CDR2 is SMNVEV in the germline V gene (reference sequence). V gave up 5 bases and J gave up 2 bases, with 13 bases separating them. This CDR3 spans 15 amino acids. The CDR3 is CASSTRAEGNQPQHF. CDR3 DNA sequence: TGTGCCAGCAGTACCCGTGCGGAGGGCAATCAGCCCCAGCATTTT.

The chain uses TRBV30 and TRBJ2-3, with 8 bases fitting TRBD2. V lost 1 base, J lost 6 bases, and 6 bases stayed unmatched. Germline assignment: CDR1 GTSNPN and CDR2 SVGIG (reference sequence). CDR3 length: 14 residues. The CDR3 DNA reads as TGTGCCTGGAGTGGACGGGGGGGCCGCGATACGCAGTATTTT. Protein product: CAWSGRGGRDTQYF.